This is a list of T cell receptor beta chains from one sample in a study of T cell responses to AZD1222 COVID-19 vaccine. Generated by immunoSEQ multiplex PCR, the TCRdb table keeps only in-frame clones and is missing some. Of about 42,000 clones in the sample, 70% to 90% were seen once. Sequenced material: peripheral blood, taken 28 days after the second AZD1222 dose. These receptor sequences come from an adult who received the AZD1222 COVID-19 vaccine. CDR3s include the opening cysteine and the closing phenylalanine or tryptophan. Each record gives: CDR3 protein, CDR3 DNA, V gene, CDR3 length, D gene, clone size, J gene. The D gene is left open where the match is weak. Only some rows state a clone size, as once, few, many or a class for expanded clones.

CASTTGPMNNEQFF TGTGCCAGCACCACGGGACCCATGAACAATGAGCAGTTCTTC TRBV5-6 14 NA NA TRBJ2-1
CASTEQDVSNQPQHF TGTGCCAGTACCGAACAGGACGTTAGCAATCAGCCCCAGCATTTT TRBV19 15 NA once TRBJ1-5
CAISVGKAEEAFF TGTGCCATCAGTGTAGGGAAAGCTGAGGAAGCTTTCTTT TRBV10-3 13 NA NA TRBJ1-1
CASSHRTDSDYEQYF TGTGCCAGCAGCCACCGGACAGATTCAGATTACGAGCAGTACTTC TRBV21-1 15 NA once TRBJ2-7
CASTSTGANTEAFF TGCGCCAGCACTTCCACGGGGGCGAACACTGAAGCTTTCTTT TRBV5-1 14 NA NA TRBJ1-1
CASSVTSGTDEQYF TGTGCCAGCAGTGTTACAAGCGGGACCGACGAGCAGTACTTC TRBV28 14 TRBD2 NA TRBJ2-7
CASSLFGEKLFF TGTGCCAGCAGTTTATTTGGTGAAAAACTGTTTTTT TRBV28 12 NA NA TRBJ1-4
CSVSWGGTQYF TGCAGTGTATCATGGGGGGGTACGCAGTATTTT TRBV20-1 11 TRBD2 NA TRBJ2-3
CASSELPGQNGEAFF TGTGCCAGCAGCGAGTTGCCAGGACAGAACGGTGAAGCTTTCTTT TRBV9 15 NA NA TRBJ1-1
CASSGRGTAATEAFF TGTGCCAGCAGCGGGCGGGGGACAGCTGCCACTGAAGCTTTCTTT TRBV9 15 TRBD1 NA TRBJ1-1
CATSDQRGTDTQYF TGTGCCACCAGTGATCAGCGGGGCACAGATACGCAGTATTTT TRBV24-1 14 NA NA TRBJ2-3
CASSYLSRLNYGYTF TGTGCCAGCAGTTATTTGTCCAGGCTAAACTATGGCTACACCTTC TRBV6-5 15 NA NA TRBJ1-2
CAIPSGKGSGNTIYF TGCGCCATTCCGTCAGGGAAAGGCTCTGGAAACACCATATATTTT TRBV10-1 15 NA NA TRBJ1-3
CASSRRVQETQYF TGTGCCAGCAGCCGCAGGGTCCAAGAGACCCAGTACTTC TRBV13 13 NA NA TRBJ2-5
CASSPAGGNSPLHF TGTGCCAGCAGTCCCGCGGGGGGCAATTCACCCCTCCACTTT TRBV6-5 14 NA NA TRBJ1-6
CASSLVQYNEQFF TGTGCCAGCAGCTTAGTTCAGTACAATGAGCAGTTCTTC TRBV7-8 13 NA NA TRBJ2-1
CASSLSGTPSGNTIYF TGTGCCAGCAGTTTATCAGGGACACCTTCTGGAAACACCATATATTTT TRBV28 16 NA NA TRBJ1-3
CASSQTGIQETQYF TGTGCCAGCAGCCAAACAGGGATCCAAGAGACCCAGTACTTC TRBV7-9 14 NA NA TRBJ2-5
CASSEIRQLPNTEAFF TGTGCCAGCAGTGAAATTCGACAGTTACCGAACACTGAAGCTTTCTTT TRBV2 16 NA NA TRBJ1-1
CASSVTGGDEKLFF TGTGCCAGCAGCGTAACAGGGGGCGATGAAAAACTGTTTTTT TRBV9 14 TRBD1 NA TRBJ1-4
CASSPRGNTEAFF TGTGCCAGCAGCCCCCGTGGGAACACTGAAGCTTTCTTT TRBV9 13 NA NA TRBJ1-1
CASSQEGGRDTQYF TGTGCCAGCAGCCAAGAGGGCGGAAGAGATACGCAGTATTTT TRBV3-1/TRBV3-2 14 NA NA TRBJ2-3
CASGLGGPIETQYF TGTGCTAGTGGTTTGGGGGGGCCGATAGAGACCCAGTACTTC TRBV12-5 14 NA NA TRBJ2-5
CASSQERGMNTEAFF TGCGCCAGCAGCCAAGAACGGGGAATGAACACTGAAGCTTTCTTT TRBV4-3 15 NA once TRBJ1-1
CASSTTGRAFF TGTGCCAGCAGCACGACAGGGCGCGCTTTCTTT TRBV7-9 11 TRBD1 NA TRBJ1-1
CASRYSATNEKLFF TGCGCCAGCAGATACAGCGCAACTAATGAAAAACTGTTTTTT TRBV10-1 14 NA NA TRBJ1-4
CASTKMPGQENSPLHF TGCGCCAGCACCAAAATGCCGGGACAGGAAAATTCACCCCTCCACTTT TRBV4-3 16 TRBD1 NA TRBJ1-6
CASSADIHQPQHF TGTGCCAGTAGTGCGGACATCCATCAGCCCCAGCATTTT TRBV19 13 NA once TRBJ1-5
CASSSRRVFGEQFF TGTGCCAGCAGTTCAAGGCGAGTGTTCGGTGAGCAGTTCTTC TRBV27 14 NA NA TRBJ2-1
CASSLSGQGAYGYTF TGTGCCAGCAGCTTATCGGGACAGGGGGCGTATGGCTACACCTTC TRBV7-9 15 TRBD1 NA TRBJ1-2
CASSPPPQTGLSGNTIYF TGTGCCAGCTCACCACCACCTCAGACAGGCCTCTCTGGAAACACCATATATTTT TRBV18 18 NA once TRBJ1-3
CASSPGQALRPQHF TGTGCCAGCAGCCCGGGACAGGCCTTAAGGCCCCAGCATTTT TRBV3-1/TRBV3-2 14 TRBD1 once TRBJ1-5
CASSGLGDYEQYF TGTGCCAGCAGCGGGCTTGGTGACTACGAGCAGTACTTC TRBV14 13 NA NA TRBJ2-7
CACGTDDINYGYTF TGTGCCTGTGGGACAGATGATATCAACTATGGCTACACCTTC TRBV30 14 TRBD1 NA TRBJ1-2
CASSLSGTSDNEQFF TGTGCCAGCAGCTTATCAGGGACCTCGGACAATGAGCAGTTCTTC TRBV7-3 15 NA once TRBJ2-1
CASSLLLGQGAGGYTF TGCGCCAGCAGCTTGCTTCTTGGACAGGGGGCGGGAGGCTACACCTTC TRBV5-1 16 TRBD1 NA TRBJ1-2
CASSQVATADNEQFF TGTGCCAGCAGCCAAGTCGCCACCGCGGACAATGAGCAGTTCTTC TRBV3-1/TRBV3-2 15 NA NA TRBJ2-1
CASSSDINQPQHF TGTGCCAGCAGCTCAGATATCAATCAGCCCCAGCATTTT TRBV6-5 13 NA NA TRBJ1-5
CASSQDRTEQYF TGTGCCAGCAGCCAAGATCGGACAGAGCAGTACTTC TRBV4-2 12 NA NA TRBJ2-7
CASSSTGDHEQYF TGTGCCAGCAGCTCGACAGGGGATCACGAGCAGTACTTC TRBV7-3 13 TRBD1 NA TRBJ2-7